This T cell receptor beta chain was sequenced in a study of T cell responses to AZD1222 COVID-19 vaccine. Looking at the study overall: Second doses at about 4 or about 12 weeks were pooled. Findings of the study overall: When two AZD1222 doses had been given, Spike-specific TCR breadth and depth rose. All repertoire sampling was performed exclusively after the peak T cell response. White British people made up most donors, females outnumbered males, and clonal diversity was possibly underestimated.

Assay: immunoSEQ multiplex PCR; the TCRdb copy retains only in-frame clones and omits some. The sample shows 45,000 to 65,000 clones, 88% of them seen only once. With regard to this clone: What it binds is unknown.

This TCR was sampled from an adult in good health. This material consisted of peripheral blood, taken on day 0 of AZD1222 vaccination.

The CDR3 DNA reads as TGTGCCAGCAGCTTAGCCCAGACCGCGGCAGACACTGAAGCTTTCTTT. As protein: CASSLAQTAADTEAFF. The J gene is TRBJ1-1, the V gene TRBV5-8; D gene ambiguous. Germline V gives CDR1 SGHTS, CDR2 YDEGEE. CDR3 length equals 16 residues. V lost 2 bases and J lost 3, with 17 bases in between.